This T cell receptor (beta chain) was captured by sequencing in a study of circulating and synovial CD4+ cells in juvenile arthritis. Regarding the study as a whole: Overlap with synovium rose as more T cells were sequenced. CPL versus bulk CD4 samples: T cell genome counts differed by at least an order of magnitude.

In the case of this clone: Its target is unknown.

V was clipped by 5 bases and J by 1 base; unmatched bases: 0. CDR1 GTSNPN and CDR2 SVGIG come from the germline V gene (reference sequence). The CDR3 is made up of 13 amino acids. Using immunoSEQ multiplex PCR, the repertoire was profiled, and TCRdb retains in-frame clones only, with some absent. The table has tens of thousands of clones, over 90% seen once. This receptor was taken from a human donor with juvenile idiopathic arthritis. This rearrangement joins TRBV30 to TRBJ1-3, with 9 bases aligning to TRBD1. The sequenced sample was CD4+ T cells from blood. In nucleotides, the CDR3 is TGTGCCTGGGACAGGGGGTCTGGAAACACCATATATTTT. Protein product: CAWDRGSGNTIYF. The variable domain in full, with the rest retrieved from reference TRBV30 and TRBJ1-3, is SQTIHQWPATLVQPVGSPLSLECTVEGTSNPNLYWYRQAAGRGLQLLFYSVGIGQISSEVPQNLSASRPQDRQFILSSKKLLLSDSGFYLCAWDRGSGNTIYFGEGSWLTVV.